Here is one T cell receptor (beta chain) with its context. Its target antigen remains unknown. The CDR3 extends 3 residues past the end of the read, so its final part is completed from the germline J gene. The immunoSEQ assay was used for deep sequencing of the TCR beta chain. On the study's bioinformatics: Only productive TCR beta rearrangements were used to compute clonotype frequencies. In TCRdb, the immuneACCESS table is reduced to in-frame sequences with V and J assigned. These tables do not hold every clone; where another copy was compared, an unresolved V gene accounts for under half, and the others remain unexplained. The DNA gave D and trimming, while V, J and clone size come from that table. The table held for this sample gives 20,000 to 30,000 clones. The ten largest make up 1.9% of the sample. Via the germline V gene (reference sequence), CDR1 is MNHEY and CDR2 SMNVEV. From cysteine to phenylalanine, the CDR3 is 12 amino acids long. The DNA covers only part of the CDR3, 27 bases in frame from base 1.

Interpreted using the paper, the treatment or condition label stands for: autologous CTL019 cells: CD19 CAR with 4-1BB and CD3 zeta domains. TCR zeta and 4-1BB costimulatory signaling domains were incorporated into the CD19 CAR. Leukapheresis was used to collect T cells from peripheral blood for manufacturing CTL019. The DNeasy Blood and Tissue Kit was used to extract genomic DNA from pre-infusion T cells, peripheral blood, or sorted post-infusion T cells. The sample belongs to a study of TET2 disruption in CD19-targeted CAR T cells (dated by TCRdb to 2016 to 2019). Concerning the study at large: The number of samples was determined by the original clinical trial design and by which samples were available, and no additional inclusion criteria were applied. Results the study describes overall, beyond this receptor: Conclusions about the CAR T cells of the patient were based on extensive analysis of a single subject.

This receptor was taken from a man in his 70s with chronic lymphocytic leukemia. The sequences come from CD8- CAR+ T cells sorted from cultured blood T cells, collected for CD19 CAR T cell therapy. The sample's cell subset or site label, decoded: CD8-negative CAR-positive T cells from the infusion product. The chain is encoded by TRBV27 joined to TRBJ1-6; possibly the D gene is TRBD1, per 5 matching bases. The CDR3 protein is CASSFYGQALHF. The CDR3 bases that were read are TGTGCCAGCAGTTTTTACGGACAAGCC.